This T cell receptor beta chain was retrieved from a study of blood T cell repertoires in COVID-19. At the level of the study: Both acute and convalescent COVID-19 samples were obtained from the United States, Italy and Spain.

Sequencing was performed with immunoSEQ multiplex PCR; in TCRdb, only in-frame clones are kept and a portion is missing. The table includes approximately 230,000 clones, approximately 81% detected once. Sequenced input: peripheral blood. This receptor was taken from a man aged 25-45 years with active or convalescent COVID-19.

CDR3: CASRQQGPLNYGYTF. Written as DNA, the CDR3 is TGTGCCAGCAGACAACAGGGGCCCTTGAACTATGGCTACACCTTC. The V gene is TRBV6-5, the J gene TRBJ1-2, with 7 bases fitting TRBD1. This CDR3 has 15 residues. The V gene's germline CDR1 is MNHEY and CDR2 SVGAGI. V shed 6 bases, J shed 2 bases, and the junction held 9 bases outside the gene matches.